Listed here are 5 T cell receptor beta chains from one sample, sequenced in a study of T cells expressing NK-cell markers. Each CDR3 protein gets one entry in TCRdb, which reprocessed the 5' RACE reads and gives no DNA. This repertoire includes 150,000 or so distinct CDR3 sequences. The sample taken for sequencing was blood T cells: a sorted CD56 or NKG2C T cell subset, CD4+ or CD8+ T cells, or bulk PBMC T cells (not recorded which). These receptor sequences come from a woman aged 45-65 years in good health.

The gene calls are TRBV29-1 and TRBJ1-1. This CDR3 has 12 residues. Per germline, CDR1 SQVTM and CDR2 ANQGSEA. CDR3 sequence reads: CSVPDKNTEAFF.

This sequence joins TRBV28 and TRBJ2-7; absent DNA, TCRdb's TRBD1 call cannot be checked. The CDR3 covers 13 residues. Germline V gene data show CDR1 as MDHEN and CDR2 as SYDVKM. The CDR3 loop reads CASSWGTAGEQYF. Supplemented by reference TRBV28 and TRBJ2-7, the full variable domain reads DVKVTQSSRYLVKRTGEKVFLECVQDMDHENMFWYRQDPGLGLRLIYFSYDVKMKEKGDIPEGYSVSREKKERFSLILESASTNQTSMYLCASSWGTAGEQYFGPGTRLTVT.

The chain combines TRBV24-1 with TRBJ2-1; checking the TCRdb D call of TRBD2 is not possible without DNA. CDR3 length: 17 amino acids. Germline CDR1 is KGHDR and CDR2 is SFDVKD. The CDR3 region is CATSDSLGGSRNNEQFF.

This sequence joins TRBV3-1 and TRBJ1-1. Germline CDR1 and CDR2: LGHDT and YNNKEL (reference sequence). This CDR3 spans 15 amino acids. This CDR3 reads CASSLPGVGNTEAFF.

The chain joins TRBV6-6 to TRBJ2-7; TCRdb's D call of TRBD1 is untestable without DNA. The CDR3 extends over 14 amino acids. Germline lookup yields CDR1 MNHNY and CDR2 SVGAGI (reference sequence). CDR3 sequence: CASSPGERVDEQYF.